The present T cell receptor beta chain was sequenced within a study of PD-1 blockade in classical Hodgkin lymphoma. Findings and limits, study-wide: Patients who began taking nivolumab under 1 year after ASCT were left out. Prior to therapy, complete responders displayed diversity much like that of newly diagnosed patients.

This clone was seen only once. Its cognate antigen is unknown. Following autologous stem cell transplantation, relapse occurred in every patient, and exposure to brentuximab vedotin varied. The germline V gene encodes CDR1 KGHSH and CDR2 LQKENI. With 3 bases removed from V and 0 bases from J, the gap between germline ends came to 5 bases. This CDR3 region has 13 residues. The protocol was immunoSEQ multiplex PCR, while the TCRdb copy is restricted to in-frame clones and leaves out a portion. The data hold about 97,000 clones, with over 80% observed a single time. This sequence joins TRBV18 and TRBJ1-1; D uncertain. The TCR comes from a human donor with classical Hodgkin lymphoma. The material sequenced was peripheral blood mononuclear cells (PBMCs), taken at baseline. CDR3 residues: CASSPGVNTEAFF. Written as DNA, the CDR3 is TGTGCCAGCTCACCTGGGGTGAACACTGAAGCTTTCTTT. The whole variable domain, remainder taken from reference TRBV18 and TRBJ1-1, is NAGVMQNPRHLVRRRGQEARLRCSPMKGHSHVYWYRQLPEEGLKFMVYLQKENIIDESGMPKERFSAEFPKEGPSILRIQQVVRGDSAAYFCASSPGVNTEAFFGQGTRLTVV.